These 15 T cell receptor beta chains were sequenced from one sample in a study of siplizumab effects on memory and regulatory T cells. Here immunoSEQ multiplex PCR was the method, and the copy in TCRdb shows in-frame clones only, minus some. The profile shows approximately 98,000 clones, roughly 94% of them singletons. The sample was non-Treg CD4+ T cells sorted from blood. Source of these receptors: a human donor in good health.

The rearrangement uses TRBV7-9 and TRBJ2-5, with D perhaps TRBD2 (5 bases). Germline-derived CDR1 and CDR2 are SEHNR and FQNEAQ (reference sequence). The CDR3 consists of 15 residues. The V end was cut by 5 bases, the J end by 5 bases, with 18 bases between. CDR3 protein: CASSQMGGRGETQYF. CDR3 bases: TGTGCCAGCAGCCAGATGGGTGGCAGAGGGGAGACCCAGTACTTC.

This rearrangement joins TRBV5-4 to TRBJ2-1; TRBD2 aligns across 7 bases. The CDR3 length is 15 residues. With V trimmed by 1 base and J by 2 bases, 3 bases remained unmatched. The germline V gene encodes CDR1 SGHNT and CDR2 YYREEE (reference sequence). The CDR3 spells CASSLRLATYNEQFF. CDR3 DNA sequence: TGTGCCAGCAGCTTGAGACTAGCAACCTACAATGAGCAGTTCTTC.

V and J are TRBV19 and TRBJ2-7, with 7 nucleotides matching TRBD1. The V segment lost 4 bases and the J segment 7 bases; nucleotides outside the gene matches: 10. In germline, CDR1 is LNHDA, CDR2 SQIVND (reference sequence). This CDR3 region has 14 residues. For the CDR3, the DNA is TGTGCCAGTAGTAATAAGGGGGCGACGAGAGAGCAGTACTTC. Translated: CASSNKGATREQYF. Combining the CDR3 with reference TRBV19 and TRBJ2-7 gives the whole variable domain DGGITQSPKYLFRKEGQNVTLSCEQNLNHDAMYWYRQDPGQGLRLIYYSQIVNDFQKGDIAEGYSVSREKKESFPLTVTSAQKNPTAFYLCASSNKGATREQYFGPGTRLTVT.

The J gene is TRBJ2-5, the V gene TRBV18; D might be TRBD1 (6 bases). V shed 0 bases and J shed 3 bases, with 11 bases lying between them. The CDR3 is 15 amino acids. The germline V gene encodes CDR1 KGHSH and CDR2 LQKENI. In nucleotides, the CDR3 is TGTGCCAGCTCACCACCGGGACAAGTTAAAGAGACCCAGTACTTC. It specifies CASSPPGQVKETQYF.

This clone appeared a few times. The CDR3 sequence: CASSLTGRMGEAFF. CDR3 nucleotide sequence: TGTGCCAGCAGCTTAACAGGGAGGATGGGTGAAGCTTTCTTT. The V gene is TRBV11-2, the J gene TRBJ1-1; possibly TRBD1 for D (6 bases). Germline loops: CDR1 SGHAT, CDR2 FQNNGV. Trimming pared 2 bases from V and 7 bases from J, leaving 14 bases between. This CDR3 region has 14 residues.

In its sample, this clone was seen once. This chain joins TRBV2 and TRBJ1-5; possibly TRBD1 for D (5 bases). The germline V gene has CDR1 SNHLY and CDR2 FYNNEI. The V and J ends lost 3 bases and 7 bases respectively, with 13 bases between them. The CDR3 is made up of 14 amino acids. The DNA for the CDR3 is TGTGCCAGCAGTGAGGTGGGGGGGTGGCAGCCCCAGCATTTT. It codes for CASSEVGGWQPQHF.

The chain couples TRBV6-5 to TRBJ1-1; tentatively, D is TRBD1 (5 bases). Between the trimmed V and J ends, which lost 0 bases and 12 bases, there was a span of 14 bases. This CDR3 contains 13 residues. In germline, CDR1 is MNHEY, CDR2 SVGAGI. The CDR3 is CASSYSMDTKTFF. CDR3 DNA: TGTGCCAGCAGTTACTCGATGGACACGAAGACTTTCTTT.

Concerning this clone: The junction and the germline gene differ at one end; a read error may be behind it. The gene calls are TRBV2 and TRBJ2-1; D gene unclear. Germline V gene lookup returns CDR1 SNHLY and CDR2 FYNNEI. CDR3 length equals 13 residues. For the CDR3, the DNA is TGTGCCAGCAGTGGTTCCTTAAGACGTCAGGTGCTCTTC. Translating it yields CASSGSLRRQVLF.

This clone was seen a single time. The chain carries TRBV5-1 and TRBJ1-1; D call uncertain. With 0 bases removed from V and 0 bases from J, the gap between germline ends came to 3 bases. This CDR3 is 13 amino acids long. Germline V gives CDR1 SGHRS, CDR2 YFSETQ. The CDR3 DNA follows: TGCGCCAGCAGCTTGGAAGTGAACACTGAAGCTTTCTTT. Its protein is CASSLEVNTEAFF. Combining the CDR3 with reference TRBV5-1 and TRBJ1-1 gives the whole variable domain KAGVTQTPRYLIKTRGQQVTLSCSPISGHRSVSWYQQTPGQGLQFLFEYFSETQRNKGNFPGRFSGRQFSNSRSEMNVSTLELGDSALYLCASSLEVNTEAFFGQGTRLTVV.

The chain has TRBV18 and TRBJ2-7; D is ambiguous. Per germline, CDR1 KGHSH and CDR2 LQKENI. This CDR3 is built from 13 residues. V was shortened by 4 bases and J by 3 bases, with 10 bases between the two germline ends. CDR3 bases: TGTGCCAGCTCACGGGCAGATAACTACGAGCAGTACTTC. This sequence encodes CASSRADNYEQYF.

The gene calls are TRBV27 and TRBJ2-3; TRBD1 matches 7 bases. Trimming cost V 8 bases and J 3 bases; bases outside gene matches: 5. CDR1 and CDR2 from the germline V gene are MNHEY and SMNVEV (reference sequence). The CDR3 loop spans 13 amino acids. The DNA for the CDR3 is TGTGCCAGCGGGGACAGATTTACAGATACGCAGTATTTT. The encoded protein is CASGDRFTDTQYF.

The rearrangement uses TRBV2 and TRBJ2-1; D ambiguous. Trimming shortened V by 1 base and J by 0 bases, and 7 bases separated the two germline ends. The CDR3 spans 15 residues. Germline CDR1 is SNHLY and CDR2 is FYNNEI. Here the CDR3 DNA reads TGTGCCAGCAGTGAAGACGGCCTCTCCTACAATGAGCAGTTCTTC. It is translated as CASSEDGLSYNEQFF.

The chain uses TRBV28 and TRBJ2-5, with D maybe TRBD1 (5 bases). Germline-derived CDR1 and CDR2 are MDHEN and SYDVKM. The V end was cut by 3 bases, the J end by 5 bases, with 16 bases between. The CDR3 totals 15 residues. The CDR3 loop reads CASSLQGWVVETQYF. The CDR3 nucleotides are TGTGCCAGCAGTTTGCAGGGATGGGTTGTGGAGACCCAGTACTTC.

This chain joins TRBV6-6 and TRBJ1-2; D gene uncertain. Trimming took 2 bases from V and 3 from J, leaving 13 bases between them. Germline CDR1 MNHNY, CDR2 SVGAGI (reference sequence). The CDR3 has 15 amino acids. CDR3 bases: TGTGCCAGCAGTTACGGCCATCGGCGGGACTATGGCTACACCTTC. Its protein product is CASSYGHRRDYGYTF.

The V call is TRBV19, the J call TRBJ1-2; D unclear. Germline CDR1 LNHDA, CDR2 SQIVND (reference sequence). Trimming pared 0 bases from V and 2 bases from J, leaving 13 bases between. The CDR3 contains 16 residues. CDR3 sequence: CASSIDRNLGNYGYTF. CDR3 DNA: TGTGCCAGTAGTATAGATCGGAACCTGGGGAACTATGGCTACACCTTC. The full variable domain, completed using reference TRBV19 and TRBJ1-2, is DGGITQSPKYLFRKEGQNVTLSCEQNLNHDAMYWYRQDPGQGLRLIYYSQIVNDFQKGDIAEGYSVSREKKESFPLTVTSAQKNPTAFYLCASSIDRNLGNYGYTFGSGTRLTVV.